A selection of T cell receptor beta chains follows, all from one sample in a study of Graves' ophthalmopathy and Graves' hyperthyroidism. From the multiplex PCR reads, TCRdb called clonotypes with MiXCR, one entry per CDR3 protein. This sample has 340,000 or so distinct CDR3 sequences, with 15% to 20% found just once. The sequencing input was peripheral blood. These receptors were obtained from an adult man with Graves' ophthalmopathy. CDR3s include the opening cysteine and the closing phenylalanine or tryptophan. The order of the fields is V gene, D gene, J gene, CDR3 protein. The D gene is left open where the match is weak.

v_gene: TRBV29-1
d_gene: .
j_gene: TRBJ2-5
CDR3aa: CSATDLDETQYF

v_gene: TRBV20-1
d_gene: .
j_gene: TRBJ1-5
CDR3aa: CSARDIRGNQPQHF

v_gene: TRBV20-1
d_gene: .
j_gene: TRBJ2-7
CDR3aa: CSARVRSPTYEQYF

v_gene: TRBV5-1
d_gene: .
j_gene: TRBJ2-5
CDR3aa: CASSLARGEETQYF

v_gene: TRBV12-3/TRBV12-4
d_gene: .
j_gene: TRBJ1-6
CDR3aa: CASSPMTDYNSPLHF

v_gene: TRBV19
d_gene: TRBD2
j_gene: TRBJ2-2
CDR3aa: CASSIDLSSGRVFF

v_gene: TRBV27
d_gene: .
j_gene: TRBJ2-7
CDR3aa: CASHGAYEQYF

v_gene: TRBV12-3/TRBV12-4
d_gene: TRBD1
j_gene: TRBJ1-1
CDR3aa: CASSNPGQGWTEAFF

v_gene: TRBV5-4
d_gene: .
j_gene: TRBJ2-6
CDR3aa: CASNPESGANVLTF

v_gene: TRBV12-3/TRBV12-4
d_gene: TRBD2
j_gene: TRBJ2-5
CDR3aa: CASSSGTSGRETQYF